This T cell receptor beta chain was retrieved from a study of healthy donors' naive CD4 and CD8 T cells. The overall study: Three donor age groups were sampled: 20-25, 40-50 and 60-70 years; half female.

TCR libraries were built from 450 to 650 ng of total RNA by linear amplification. In the authors' workflow: From about five healthy donors, 75,000 to 90,000 rearranged TCR alpha transcripts were sequenced. TCRdb recomputed calls from the reads with MiXCR, one row per CDR3 protein. In this record, the V and J calls reflect TCRdb's handling and not the investigators' own analysis. The sample lists about 180,000 distinct CDR3 sequences, around 80% occurring once. Notes on the study in general: Positive CDR3 charge linked to CD4+ cells, negative to CD8+ cells. Possible naive T cell homeostatic proliferation bias remained unaddressed.

Germline V gene sequence: CDR1 SQVTM, CDR2 ANQGSEA. Unmatched junction bases numbered 2, after V lost 4 bases and J lost 3 bases. The CDR3 runs to 13 residues. Of note for this clonotype: What it recognizes is unknown.

The sample was naive CD4+ and CD8+ T cells sorted from blood, pooled from several donors. The sequence was obtained from a pool of human donors in good health; the sample pools cells from several healthy donors. This chain uses TRBV29-1 with TRBJ2-5; 10 bases fit TRBD1. The CDR3 region is CSVGGTGEETQYF. DNA for the CDR3: TGCAGCGTTGGAGGGACAGGGGAAGAGACCCAGTACTTC.